The 20 T cell receptor beta chains listed next were all sequenced from one sample in a study of OX40 agonist ivuxolimab in advanced cancers. The protocol was immunoSEQ multiplex PCR, while the TCRdb copy is restricted to in-frame clones and leaves out a portion. This sample has roughly 77,000 clones, with 81% found just once. Sequencing used CD4+ or CD8+ T cells sorted from blood, obtained in a trial of the OX40 agonist ivuxolimab. Receptors originate from an adult with an advanced solid tumor such as melanoma, head and neck, liver or kidney cancer.

This chain links TRBV4-1 with TRBJ2-7; 7 nucleotides agree with TRBD2. V gave up 1 base and J gave up 9 bases; unmatched junction bases: 9. The CDR3 extends over 14 amino acids. CDR1 and CDR2 (germline): MGHRA, YSYEKL. Written as DNA, the CDR3 is TGCGCCAGCAGCCAAGGGGAGGGACGGGAGGTGCAGTACTTC. This sequence encodes CASSQGEGREVQYF.

The chain has TRBV5-4 and TRBJ2-7; 7 positions match TRBD1. The CDR3 loop spans 15 amino acids. Germline loops: CDR1 SGHNT, CDR2 YYREEE (reference sequence). The J segment lost 0 bases and the V segment lost 5 bases, leaving 8 bases of the junction unmatched. CDR3 region: CASSPGQESSYEQYF. In DNA form, the CDR3 reads TGTGCCAGCAGTCCCGGACAGGAGAGCTCCTACGAGCAGTACTTC.

V and J are TRBV5-3 and TRBJ1-5; D gene uncertain. TRBV5-3 is an ORF, and what it does is uncertain. The CDR3 covers 16 residues. Trimming removed 9 bases at V and 3 bases at J, with 22 bases between. In nucleotides, the CDR3 is TGTGCCACCTGGCTTATCGGGGTCCTTCTCAATCAGCCCCAGCATTTT. Its translation is CATWLIGVLLNQPQHF.

This rearrangement joins TRBV15 to TRBJ1-2; 9 bases match TRBD1. V shed 5 bases and J 8 bases; nucleotides not matched to a gene: 6. Germline CDR1 LNHNV, CDR2 YYDKDF (reference sequence). The CDR3 sequence is 13 residues long. The CDR3 protein is CATSPGTGKGYTF. Here the CDR3 DNA reads TGTGCCACCAGCCCGGGGACAGGGAAGGGCTACACCTTC.

V and J are TRBV5-4 and TRBJ1-5, with a possible D match to TRBD1 (6 bases). CDR1 is SGHNT, CDR2 YYREEE, per germline (reference sequence). V gave up 4 bases and J gave up 4 bases, with 9 bases separating them. This CDR3 region has 13 residues. CDR3 sequence: CASSRRGNQPQHF. DNA of the CDR3: TGTGCCAGCAGCCGGAGGGGGAATCAGCCCCAGCATTTT.

The V and J genes are TRBV30 and TRBJ1-2, with 7 bases that match TRBD1. The CDR3 spans 13 residues. CDR1 is GTSNPN, CDR2 SVGIG, per germline (reference sequence). V trimming: 2 bases; J trimming: 6 bases; junction bases outside the gene matches: 6. CDR3 bases: TGTGCCTGGAGTTTCGACAGGGTCGATGGCTACACCTTC. Protein sequence: CAWSFDRVDGYTF.

The gene calls are TRBV5-1 and TRBJ1-1; maybe TRBD1 (6 bases). This CDR3 comprises 13 residues. The V end lost 2 bases, the J end lost 5 bases, and 10 bases lay between the germline ends. Germline V gives CDR1 SGHRS, CDR2 YFSETQ. Written as DNA, the CDR3 is TGCGCCAGCAGCTTAAACCAGGGGACTGAAGCTTTCTTT. It specifies CASSLNQGTEAFF.

The chain uses TRBV7-1 and TRBJ2-7; the D gene is possibly TRBD1 (6 bases). TRBV7-1 is annotated as an ORF whose role is uncertain. This CDR3 contains 14 residues. Trimming removed 4 bases from V and 3 bases from J, with 13 bases in between. The CDR3 DNA reads as TGTGCCAGCAGCTTTGCAGGGGTTAACTACGAGCAGTACTTC. Its protein product is CASSFAGVNYEQYF.

The V and J genes are TRBV7-2 and TRBJ2-7; no definite D call. Deletions cut 5 bases from V and 3 bases from J, with 14 bases between. The germline V gene encodes CDR1 SGHTA and CDR2 FQGNSA. This CDR3 is 14 amino acids long. DNA for the CDR3: TGTGCCAGCAGCCTCATGCACTACTACTACGAGCAGTACTTC. It translates to CASSLMHYYYEQYF.

V gene TRBV5-5 combines with J gene TRBJ2-7; D call uncertain. The V end lost 4 bases, the J end lost 4 bases, and 12 bases lay between the germline ends. Looked up from germline, CDR1 is SGHKS and CDR2 is YYEKEE (reference sequence). This CDR3 spans 13 amino acids. This chain's CDR3 is CASSHRVGYEQYF. For the CDR3, the DNA is TGTGCCAGCAGCCATCGGGTGGGATACGAGCAGTACTTC.

The rearrangement uses TRBV5-1 and TRBJ2-3; the match to TRBD2 covers 9 bases. The V and J ends lost 3 bases and 2 bases, in that order; junction bases with no gene match: 7. The CDR3 contains 16 residues. The germline V gene encodes CDR1 SGHRS and CDR2 YFSETQ. The CDR3: CASSSRAGGSTDTQYF. CDR3 nucleotides: TGCGCCAGCAGCTCCCGGGCGGGAGGGTCCACAGATACGCAGTATTTT.

CDR3 in DNA: TGTGCCAGCAGCCGATCCGGACAGGGGGGAGGGCAGCCCCAGCATTTT. Its protein product is CASSRSGQGGGQPQHF. V gene TRBV7-9 combines with J gene TRBJ1-5, with TRBD1 matching over 10 bases. There are 16 residues in the CDR3. The germline V gene has CDR1 SEHNR and CDR2 FQNEAQ (reference sequence). Trimming took 5 bases from V and 7 from J; bases not matched to a gene: 11.

This clone was recorded only once. The J gene is TRBJ1-2, the V gene TRBV10-3; D is unclear. This CDR3 comprises 15 residues. V dropped 2 bases and J dropped 3 bases, with 13 bases sitting between them. Germline CDR1 is ENHRY and CDR2 is SYGVKD. CDR3 protein: CAISEPNGLDYGYTF. The CDR3 bases are TGTGCCATCAGTGAGCCGAACGGGCTCGACTATGGCTACACCTTC.

The chain couples TRBV2 to TRBJ2-2, with 7 bases matching TRBD1. The germline V gene has CDR1 SNHLY and CDR2 FYNNEI. After removal of 8 bases from V and 3 bases from J, the junction contained 6 bases not matched to a gene. The CDR3 loop spans 14 amino acids. The CDR3 DNA is TGTGCCAGCCAACAGGGGCCGGACACCGGGGAGCTGTTTTTT. This translates into CASQQGPDTGELFF.

The chain couples TRBV10-3 to TRBJ2-7; TRBD1 aligns across 7 bases. CDR3 length: 15 amino acids. In germline, CDR1 is ENHRY, CDR2 SYGVKD. V lost 11 bases, J lost 3 bases, and 16 bases stayed unmatched. The CDR3 coding sequence is TGTGCCGGGCCATTGGCCAGGGGGAACTTCTACGAGCAGTACTTC. Protein: CAGPLARGNFYEQYF.

The rearrangement uses TRBV5-4 and TRBJ1-1; no clear D gene. With 1 base removed from V and 11 bases from J, the gap between germline ends came to 24 bases. CDR1 and CDR2 from the germline V gene are SGHNT and YYREEE (reference sequence). The CDR3 runs to 16 residues. Written as DNA, the CDR3 is TGTGCCAGCAGCTTGAGCAGCCTGATGGATAGGGTTACGGCTTTCTTT. It codes for CASSLSSLMDRVTAFF. Drawing the rest from reference TRBV5-4 and TRBJ1-1, the complete variable domain is ETGVTQSPTHLIKTRGQQVTLRCSSQSGHNTVSWYQQALGQGPQFIFQYYREEENGRGNFPPRFSGLQFPNYSSELNVNALELDDSALYLCASSLSSLMDRVTAFFGQGTRLTVV.

The chain carries TRBV30 and TRBJ1-4, with a weak D call TRBD1 (6 bases). V lost 3 bases to trimming and J lost 0 bases, with 11 bases between them. Germline V gives CDR1 GTSNPN, CDR2 SVGIG (reference sequence). The CDR3 contains 15 residues. The CDR3 nucleotides read TGTGCCTGGAGCCAGACAGGTTCAACTAATGAAAAACTGTTTTTT. It codes for CAWSQTGSTNEKLFF.

The V gene is TRBV4-1, the J gene TRBJ1-4; maybe TRBD1 (5 bases). Trimming left V 3 bases short and J 6 bases short, with 14 bases between. CDR1 is MGHRA, CDR2 YSYEKL, per germline. There are 15 residues in the CDR3. The CDR3: CASSQGPGGDEKLFF. DNA for the CDR3: TGCGCCAGCAGCCAGGGCCCTGGGGGAGATGAAAAACTGTTTTTT.

This clone has only a few counts. CDR3 bases: TGTGCCAGCAGCCTGACCCCTCGGGGGGGTAGGGCTGAAGCTTTCTTT. This translates into CASSLTPRGGRAEAFF. The chain links TRBV27 to TRBJ1-1; D is possibly TRBD1 (5 bases). V was shortened by 6 bases and J by 6 bases, with 23 bases between the two germline ends. This CDR3 spans 16 amino acids. CDR1 and CDR2 from the germline V gene are MNHEY and SMNVEV (reference sequence).

There are many counts of this clone. V and J are TRBV11-3 and TRBJ2-1, with D hard to call. Trimming removed 5 bases at V and 8 bases at J, with 10 bases between. CDR3 length: 12 residues. Germline V gene data show CDR1 as SGHNT and CDR2 as YENEEA. In nucleotides, the CDR3 is TGTGCCAGCAGCCCGGGCAATTATGAGCAGTTCTTC. Amino acid sequence: CASSPGNYEQFF. The full variable domain, in which reference TRBV11-3 and TRBJ2-1 provide the parts outside the CDR3, is EAGVVQSPRYKIIEKKQPVAFWCNPISGHNTLYWYLQNLGQGPELLIRYENEEAVDDSQLPKDRFSAERLKGVDSTLKIQPAELGDSAVYLCASSPGNYEQFFGPGTRLTVL.